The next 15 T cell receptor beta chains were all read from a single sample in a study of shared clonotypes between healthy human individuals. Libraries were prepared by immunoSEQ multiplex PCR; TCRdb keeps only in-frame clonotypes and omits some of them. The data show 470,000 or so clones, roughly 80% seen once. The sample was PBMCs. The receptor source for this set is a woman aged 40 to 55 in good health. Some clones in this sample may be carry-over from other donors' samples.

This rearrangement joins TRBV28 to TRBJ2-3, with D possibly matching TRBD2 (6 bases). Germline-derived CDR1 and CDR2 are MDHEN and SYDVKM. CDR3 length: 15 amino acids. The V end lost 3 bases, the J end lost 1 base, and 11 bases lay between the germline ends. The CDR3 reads CASSFSGRGTDTQYF. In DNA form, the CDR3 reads TGTGCCAGCAGTTTCTCCGGGAGAGGCACAGATACGCAGTATTTT.

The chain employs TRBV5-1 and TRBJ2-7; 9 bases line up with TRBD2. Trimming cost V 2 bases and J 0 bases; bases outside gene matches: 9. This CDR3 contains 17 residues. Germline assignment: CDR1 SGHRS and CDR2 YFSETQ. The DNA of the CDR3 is TGCGCCAGCAGCTTCCATATAGCGGGAGAGAGCTCCTACGAGCAGTACTTC. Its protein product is CASSFHIAGESSYEQYF.

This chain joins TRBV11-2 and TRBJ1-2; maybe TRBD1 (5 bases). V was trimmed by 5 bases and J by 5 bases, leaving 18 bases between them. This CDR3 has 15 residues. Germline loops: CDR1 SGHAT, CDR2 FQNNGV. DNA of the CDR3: TGTGCCAGCAGCCACCAAAGGGGTGGCGCATATGGCTACACCTTC. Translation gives CASSHQRGGAYGYTF.

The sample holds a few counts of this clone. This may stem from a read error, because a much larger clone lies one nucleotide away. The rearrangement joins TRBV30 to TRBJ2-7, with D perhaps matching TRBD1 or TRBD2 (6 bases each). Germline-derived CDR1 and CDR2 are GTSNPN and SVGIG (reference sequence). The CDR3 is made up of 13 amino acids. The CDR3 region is CAWAGQNSHEQYF. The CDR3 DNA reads TGTGCCTGGGCGGGACAAAACTCCCACGAGCAGTACTTC.

Written as DNA, the CDR3 is TGCGCCAGCAGCCAAGAAGGTGGATTAGACAGCGAACGCGACGAGCAGTACTTC. Its translation: CASSQEGGLDSERDEQYF. V usage is TRBV4-3 and J usage is TRBJ2-7; D possibly corresponds to TRBD1 (5 bases). In germline, CDR1 is LGHNA, CDR2 YSLEER. V was trimmed by 0 bases and J by 5 bases, leaving 23 bases between them. The CDR3 sequence is 18 residues long.

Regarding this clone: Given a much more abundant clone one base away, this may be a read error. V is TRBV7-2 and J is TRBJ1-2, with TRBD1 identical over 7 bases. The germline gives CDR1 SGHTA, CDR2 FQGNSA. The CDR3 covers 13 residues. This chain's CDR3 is CTSSPDRVYGYAF. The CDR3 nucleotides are TGTACCAGCAGCCCAGACAGGGTCTATGGCTACGCCTTC.

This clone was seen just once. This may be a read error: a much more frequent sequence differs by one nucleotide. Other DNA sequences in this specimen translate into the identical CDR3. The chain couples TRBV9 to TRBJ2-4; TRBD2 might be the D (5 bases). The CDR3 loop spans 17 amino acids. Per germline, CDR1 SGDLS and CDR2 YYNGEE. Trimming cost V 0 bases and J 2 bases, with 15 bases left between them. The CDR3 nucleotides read TGTGCCAGCAGCGTAGGTGAGGGAAGGGAGCCCAAAAACATTCAGTACTTC. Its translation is CASSVGEGREPKNIQYF.

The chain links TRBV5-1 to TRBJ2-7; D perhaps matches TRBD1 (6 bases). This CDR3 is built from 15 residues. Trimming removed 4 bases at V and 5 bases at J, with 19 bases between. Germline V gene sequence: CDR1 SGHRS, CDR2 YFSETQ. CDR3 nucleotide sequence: TGCGCCAGCAGCACCGAACAGGGTCTGGGGCACGAGCAGTACTTC. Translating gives CASSTEQGLGHEQYF.

The CDR3 sequence: CSVEETEGAEAFF. The DNA of the CDR3 is TGCAGCGTTGAGGAGACCGAAGGGGCTGAAGCTTTCTTT. This chain joins TRBV29-1 and TRBJ1-1; tentatively, D is TRBD1 (5 bases). CDR1 and CDR2 (germline): SQVTM, ANQGSEA. Trimming removed 3 bases at V and 6 bases at J, with 14 bases between. This CDR3 is 13 amino acids long.

CDR3 protein: CASSPQAGENTEAFF. The CDR3 bases are TGTGCCAGCTCACCACAGGCAGGGGAGAACACTGAAGCTTTCTTT. The chain employs TRBV18 and TRBJ1-1, with D tentatively TRBD1 (6 bases). The germline V and J ends were trimmed by 1 base and 1 base, with 10 bases remaining between them. Per the germline V gene, CDR1 is KGHSH and CDR2 is LQKENI. The CDR3 covers 15 residues.

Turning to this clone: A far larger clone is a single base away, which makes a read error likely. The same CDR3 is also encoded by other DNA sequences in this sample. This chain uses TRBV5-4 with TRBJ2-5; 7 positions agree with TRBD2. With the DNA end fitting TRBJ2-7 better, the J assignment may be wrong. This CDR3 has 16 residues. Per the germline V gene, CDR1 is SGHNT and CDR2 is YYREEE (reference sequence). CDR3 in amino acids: CASSFGGTSGTYEQYF. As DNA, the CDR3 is TGTGCCAGCAGCTTCGGAGGGACCAGCGGGACGTACGAGCAGTACTTC.

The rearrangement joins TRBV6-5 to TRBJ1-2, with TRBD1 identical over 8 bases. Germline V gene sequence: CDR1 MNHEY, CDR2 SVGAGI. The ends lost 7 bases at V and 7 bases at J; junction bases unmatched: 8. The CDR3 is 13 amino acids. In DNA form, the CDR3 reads TGTGCCAGCAAGAGGACAGGGTTTGGTGGCTACACCTTC. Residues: CASKRTGFGGYTF.

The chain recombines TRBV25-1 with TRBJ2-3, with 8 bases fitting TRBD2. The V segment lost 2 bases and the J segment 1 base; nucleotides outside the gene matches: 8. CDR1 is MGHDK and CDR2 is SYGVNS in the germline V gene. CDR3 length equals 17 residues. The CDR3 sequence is CASSEPRTSRGTDTQYF. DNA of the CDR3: TGTGCCAGCAGTGAACCCAGGACTAGCCGGGGCACAGATACGCAGTATTTT.

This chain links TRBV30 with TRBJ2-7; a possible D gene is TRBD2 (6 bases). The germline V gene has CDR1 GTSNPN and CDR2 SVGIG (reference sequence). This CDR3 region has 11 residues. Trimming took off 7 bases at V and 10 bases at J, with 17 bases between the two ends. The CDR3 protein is CAFGGPGGQYF. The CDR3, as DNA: TGTGCCTTCGGGGGTCCCGGCGGACAGTACTTC.

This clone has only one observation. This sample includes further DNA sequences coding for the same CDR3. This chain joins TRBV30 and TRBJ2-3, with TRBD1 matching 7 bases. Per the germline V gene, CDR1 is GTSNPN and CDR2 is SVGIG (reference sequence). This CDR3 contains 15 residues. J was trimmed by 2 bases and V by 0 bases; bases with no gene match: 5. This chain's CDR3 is CAWSVGQVFTDTQYF. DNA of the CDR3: TGTGCCTGGAGTGTAGGACAGGTATTCACAGATACGCAGTATTTT.